The 30 T cell receptor beta chains reported below all come from one sample, sequenced in a study of blood T cell repertoires in COVID-19. Profiling relied on immunoSEQ multiplex PCR, and the TCRdb table lists in-frame clones only, not all of them. Of some 150,000 clones listed, about nine tenths were seen once; the top ten hold around 3.9%. The specimen was peripheral blood. The receptors were gathered from a woman aged 55-75 years who had recovered from COVID-19.

This rearrangement joins TRBV5-1 to TRBJ1-1; D is possibly TRBD1 (6 bases). Germline V lookup: CDR1 SGHRS, CDR2 YFSETQ. V was cut by 4 bases and J by 2 bases, with 15 bases left in between. The CDR3 runs 15 residues. The chain's CDR3 is CASSPSGTTNTEAFF. CDR3 nucleotides: TGCGCCAGCAGCCCCTCCGGGACAACTAACACTGAAGCTTTCTTT.

The rearrangement links TRBV7-8 to TRBJ1-2; 7 nucleotides line up with TRBD1. Per the germline V gene, CDR1 is SGHVS and CDR2 is FQNEAQ. The length of the CDR3 is 14 residues. V was clipped by 4 bases and J by 6 bases; unmatched bases: 8. Written as DNA, the CDR3 is TGTGCCAGCAGCTCCCTTGGAGGGGGCAATGGCTACACCTTC. It is translated as CASSSLGGGNGYTF.

This clone was counted once. The CDR3 protein is CASTSRAGTDCSNQPQHF. The CDR3 DNA reads as TGTGCCAGCACCTCCCGGGCAGGGACAGATTGTAGCAATCAGCCCCAGCATTTT. This chain joins TRBV6-4 and TRBJ1-5; TRBD1 agrees at 7 bases. Trimming removed 7 bases from V and 0 bases from J; junction bases left unmatched: 15. The CDR3 sequence is 18 residues long. CDR1 and CDR2 from the germline V gene are MRHNA and SNTAGT.

This clone was picked up a small number of times. The chain combines TRBV19 with TRBJ1-5; 7 bases match TRBD1. V was pared by 3 bases and J by 5 bases, with 7 bases of the junction left unmatched. Germline CDR1 and CDR2: LNHDA and SQIVND (reference sequence). The CDR3 consists of 15 residues. The CDR3 here is CASSILRQGDQPQHF. As DNA, the CDR3 is TGTGCCAGTAGTATCCTGCGACAGGGAGATCAGCCCCAGCATTTT.

This clone was counted a single time. The chain links TRBV7-8 to TRBJ2-5, with 8 bases matching TRBD1. The CDR3 covers 17 residues. The trim removed 5 bases at V and 2 bases at J, leaving 13 bases unmatched. Germline V gene data show CDR1 as SGHVS and CDR2 as FQNEAQ. The CDR3 sequence: CASSHQGSGTGQETQYF. The CDR3 DNA reads as TGTGCCAGCAGCCACCAGGGTAGTGGGACAGGACAAGAGACCCAGTACTTC.

This clone was counted a single time. The CDR3 region is CAISETVHTQYF. CDR3 nucleotides: TGTGCCATCAGTGAGACAGTCCATACGCAGTATTTT. The chain links TRBV10-3 to TRBJ2-3, with D unresolved. The CDR3 totals 12 residues. Trimming pared 2 bases from V and 7 bases from J, leaving 7 bases between. Germline V gene data show CDR1 as ENHRY and CDR2 as SYGVKD.

The chain joins TRBV5-6 to TRBJ2-1; no definite D call. Germline values: CDR1 SGHDT, CDR2 YYEEEE. V shed 0 bases and J shed 9 bases, with 4 bases lying between them. The CDR3 length is 11 residues. The CDR3 DNA sequence: TGTGCCAGCAGCTTGGCGGGTGAGCAGTTCTTC. As protein: CASSLAGEQFF. Filled out from reference TRBV5-6 and TRBJ2-1, the complete variable domain reads DAGVTQSPTHLIKTRGQQVTLRCSPKSGHDTVSWYQQALGQGPQFIFQYYEEEERQRGNFPDRFSGHQFPNYSSELNVNALLLGDSALYLCASSLAGEQFFGPGTRLTVL.

J is TRBJ2-5 and V is TRBV6-1, with no clear D. The germline CDR1 and CDR2 sequences are MNHNS and SASEGT. The CDR3 is 13 amino acids. The ends were cut back, 1 base at V and 3 bases at J, with 6 bases in the middle. In nucleotides, the CDR3 is TGTGCCAGCAGTGAAGTAACAGAAGAGACCCAGTACTTC. Protein: CASSEVTEETQYF.

The V call is TRBV5-5, the J call TRBJ1-1, with 8 bases fitting TRBD1. With V trimmed by 0 bases and J by 5 bases, 6 bases remained unmatched. Per the germline V gene, CDR1 is SGHKS and CDR2 is YYEKEE (reference sequence). The CDR3 loop spans 15 amino acids. The CDR3 bases are TGTGCCAGCAGCTTGGACGGACAGGGAATGACTGAAGCTTTCTTT. This sequence encodes CASSLDGQGMTEAFF.

This chain uses TRBV6-1 with TRBJ1-5; D is unresolved. CDR1 is MNHNS, CDR2 SASEGT, per germline. This CDR3 is 16 amino acids long. Trimming removed 2 bases from V and 0 bases from J, with 11 bases in between. The CDR3 reads CASSELGGYSNQPQHF. In DNA form, the CDR3 reads TGTGCCAGCAGTGAATTAGGAGGATATAGCAATCAGCCCCAGCATTTT.

CDR3 sequence: CASSIRTGGVGRETQYF. In nucleotides, the CDR3 is TGTGCCAGTAGTATACGGACAGGGGGCGTTGGGCGGGAGACCCAGTACTTC. The chain joins TRBV19 to TRBJ2-5; 11 bases are a match to TRBD1. V was clipped by 2 bases and J by 5 bases; unmatched bases: 10. Germline V gene sequence: CDR1 LNHDA, CDR2 SQIVND (reference sequence). The CDR3 covers 17 residues.

The chain combines TRBV11-2 with TRBJ1-3; D is ambiguous. V gave up 4 bases and J gave up 3 bases, with 13 bases separating them. The CDR3 consists of 15 residues. Germline V gene sequence: CDR1 SGHAT, CDR2 FQNNGV. As DNA, the CDR3 is TGTGCCAGCAGCTCGGGGTCCTCCATTGGAAACACCATATATTTT. It codes for CASSSGSSIGNTIYF.

V gene TRBV5-1 combines with J gene TRBJ1-1; D remains unclear. This CDR3 region has 14 residues. Germline CDR1 SGHRS, CDR2 YFSETQ. Trimming stripped 3 bases from V and 7 bases from J, with 16 bases between. The CDR3 protein is CASSSQSRRGEAFF. The CDR3 region has the DNA TGCGCCAGCAGCTCCCAAAGTAGGAGAGGTGAAGCTTTCTTT. Together with reference TRBV5-1 and TRBJ1-1, the CDR3 gives the full variable domain: KAGVTQTPRYLIKTRGQQVTLSCSPISGHRSVSWYQQTPGQGLQFLFEYFSETQRNKGNFPGRFSGRQFSNSRSEMNVSTLELGDSALYLCASSSQSRRGEAFFGQGTRLTVV.

The chain recombines TRBV28 with TRBJ1-2; D perhaps matches TRBD1 (5 bases). CDR3 length: 13 amino acids. V was cut by 4 bases and J by 5 bases, with 11 bases left in between. In germline, CDR1 is MDHEN, CDR2 SYDVKM. The CDR3 protein is CASSSRQSYGYTF. In nucleotides, the CDR3 is TGTGCCAGCAGTTCCCGACAGAGTTATGGCTACACCTTC.

Points on this clone: Within the sample, other DNA sequences also encode this same CDR3. This chain's CDR3 is CASSQGLSSYNEQFF. The DNA for the CDR3 is TGTGCCAGCAGCCAGGGACTAAGCTCCTACAATGAGCAGTTCTTC. The chain employs TRBV3-1 (or the pseudogene TRBV3-2) and TRBJ2-1, with 7 bases lining up with TRBD2. Germline values: CDR1 LGHDT, CDR2 YNNKEL (reference sequence). The CDR3 runs 15 residues. V gave up 3 bases and J gave up 0 bases; unmatched junction bases: 2.

The DNA for the CDR3 is TGTGCCAGTAGTATCATAGACAGGGGGGTGACCGGGGAGCTGTTTTTT. Encoded protein: CASSIIDRGVTGELFF. The chain carries TRBV19 and TRBJ2-2, with 9 positions matching TRBD1. Germline V lookup: CDR1 LNHDA, CDR2 SQIVND (reference sequence). J gave up 5 bases and V 3 bases, and 7 bases lay outside the gene matches. The CDR3 length is 16 residues. The whole variable domain, remainder taken from reference TRBV19 and TRBJ2-2, is DGGITQSPKYLFRKEGQNVTLSCEQNLNHDAMYWYRQDPGQGLRLIYYSQIVNDFQKGDIAEGYSVSREKKESFPLTVTSAQKNPTAFYLCASSIIDRGVTGELFFGEGSRLTVL.

V gene TRBV5-5 combines with J gene TRBJ1-5, with no clear D. Germline loops: CDR1 SGHKS, CDR2 YYEKEE (reference sequence). CDR3 length: 15 residues. The germline V and J ends were trimmed by 1 base and 0 bases, with 8 bases remaining between them. CDR3 sequence (DNA): TGTGCCAGCAGCTTGATCGGGGATAGCAATCAGCCCCAGCATTTT. Translated: CASSLIGDSNQPQHF.

The rearrangement links TRBV6-5 to TRBJ2-5; 7 bases match TRBD2. Trimming took 2 bases from V and 5 from J; bases not matched to a gene: 8. From germline, CDR1 is MNHEY and CDR2 SVGAGI. This CDR3 is built from 15 residues. CDR3 nucleotides: TGTGCCAGCAGTTACGAAGGGGCCGGGAGGGAGACCCAGTACTTC. Its protein is CASSYEGAGRETQYF.

The chain couples TRBV19 to TRBJ1-5; TRBD1 aligns across 7 bases. Germline values: CDR1 LNHDA, CDR2 SQIVND (reference sequence). Germline trimming cut 4 bases from V and 4 bases from J; bases unmatched to any gene: 4. The CDR3 totals 14 residues. CDR3 coding DNA: TGTGCCAGTAGTAGCCAGGGGGGAAATCAGCCCCAGCATTTT. This gives the protein CASSSQGGNQPQHF.

J is TRBJ2-3 and V is TRBV24-1; 7 positions agree with TRBD2. CDR1 and CDR2 from the germline V gene are KGHDR and SFDVKD. There are 16 residues in the CDR3. V was clipped by 0 bases and J by 3 bases; unmatched bases: 5. The CDR3 reads CATSDLRSGVTDTQYF. As DNA, the CDR3 is TGTGCCACCAGTGATTTGAGAAGCGGGGTTACAGATACGCAGTATTTT.

The chain uses TRBV7-2 and TRBJ2-7; no reliable D call. The CDR3 runs 15 residues. V lost 1 base, J lost 4 bases, and 14 bases lay in between. Germline values: CDR1 SGHTA, CDR2 FQGNSA. The CDR3 coding sequence is TGTGCCAGCAGCTTAGAATGGGCAGCCTCGTACGAGCAGTACTTC. Translation: CASSLEWAASYEQYF.

The chain uses TRBV13 and TRBJ2-3, with D perhaps matching TRBD1 (6 bases). CDR1 is PRHDT, CDR2 FYEKMQ, per germline (reference sequence). V was pared by 0 bases and J by 0 bases, with 7 bases between. This CDR3 spans 15 amino acids. The CDR3 sequence is CASSLGDSSTDTQYF. The CDR3 nucleotides are TGTGCCAGCAGCTTAGGGGACAGCAGCACAGATACGCAGTATTTT.

This chain connects TRBV6-4 to TRBJ2-5, with 7 bases aligning to TRBD2. Germline-derived CDR1 and CDR2 are MRHNA and SNTAGT. The CDR3 totals 15 residues. Germline trimming cut 0 bases from V and 2 bases from J; bases unmatched to any gene: 3. The CDR3 bases are TGTGCCAGCAGTGACTCGCGGGGGAAACAAGAGACCCAGTACTTC. It encodes CASSDSRGKQETQYF.

CDR3 in amino acids: CASSGTGGWTGELFF. The CDR3 nucleotides are TGTGCCAGTAGTGGAACAGGGGGCTGGACCGGGGAGCTGTTTTTT. The chain employs TRBV19 and TRBJ2-2, with 9 bases identical to TRBD1. The germline CDR1 and CDR2 sequences are LNHDA and SQIVND (reference sequence). V shed 5 bases, J shed 5 bases, and the junction held 6 bases outside the gene matches. The CDR3 runs 15 residues.

The chain joins TRBV4-3 to TRBJ2-1; TRBD2 is a possible D gene (5 bases). This CDR3 is 14 amino acids long. Trimming removed 4 bases at V and 13 bases at J, with 20 bases between. Germline V gives CDR1 LGHNA, CDR2 YSLEER. CDR3 DNA: TGCGCCAGCAGCCTCTCTTTGGGGTCGGACTCTCAGTTCTTC. Translated: CASSLSLGSDSQFF.

CDR3 residues: CASRRRSGQESSYEQYF. The CDR3 nucleotides read TGTGCCAGCAGACGCCGTTCGGGACAGGAGAGCTCCTACGAGCAGTACTTC. The chain links TRBV28 to TRBJ2-7, with 8 nucleotides matching TRBD1. The CDR3 runs to 17 residues. Per the germline V gene, CDR1 is MDHEN and CDR2 is SYDVKM. Germline trimming cut 6 bases from V and 0 bases from J; bases unmatched to any gene: 13.

The count of this clone is one. The chain has TRBV15 and TRBJ1-6; the D is unclear. The CDR3 has 13 residues. The germline gives CDR1 LNHNV, CDR2 YYDKDF (reference sequence). V shed 8 bases and J shed 5 bases, with 10 bases lying between them. The CDR3 DNA sequence: TGTGCCACCGTGGGAGACAATAATTCACCCCTCCACTTT. Translating gives CATVGDNNSPLHF. Combining the CDR3 with reference TRBV15 and TRBJ1-6 gives the whole variable domain DAMVIQNPRYQVTQFGKPVTLSCSQTLNHNVMYWYQQKSSQAPKLLFHYYDKDFNNEADTPDNFQSRRPNTSFCFLDIRSPGLGDTAMYLCATVGDNNSPLHFGNGTRLTVT.

The chain employs TRBV12-3 or TRBV12-4 and TRBJ1-2, with D maybe TRBD1 (5 bases). V lost 5 bases and J 2 bases, leaving 9 bases between the germline ends. This CDR3 is built from 13 residues. This CDR3 reads CASSKQENYGYTF. The CDR3 coding sequence is TGTGCCAGCAGTAAACAGGAAAACTATGGCTACACCTTC.

The chain carries TRBV28 and TRBJ2-7; the match to TRBD1 covers 12 bases. Germline V gene sequence: CDR1 MDHEN, CDR2 SYDVKM. J lost 6 bases, V lost 8 bases, and 8 bases had no gene match. CDR3 size: 14 residues. Here the CDR3 DNA reads TGTGCCAGCGGGACAGGGGGCCGTGCGGGCGAGCAGTACTTC. It yields the protein CASGTGGRAGEQYF.

The rearrangement uses TRBV29-1 and TRBJ1-2, with D hard to call. The CDR3 sequence is 11 residues long. V gave up 7 bases and J gave up 4 bases, with 10 bases separating them. CDR1 and CDR2 from the germline V gene are SQVTM and ANQGSEA. The CDR3 DNA follows: TGCAGCGCCGTAGAGGGCTATGGCTACACCTTC. Protein sequence: CSAVEGYGYTF.